These 27 T cell receptor beta chains originate from one sample sequenced in a study of blood T cell repertoires in COVID-19. Sequencing used immunoSEQ multiplex PCR; TCRdb keeps in-frame clones, though not all of them. The data show approximately 50,000 clones, around 79% seen once. Sequences were obtained from peripheral blood. The origin of the receptors is a man between 70 and 80 years old with acute or convalescent COVID-19.

This clone was picked up one time. The chain is built from TRBV12-3 or TRBV12-4 and TRBJ2-1, with D uncertain. This CDR3 contains 13 residues. V was cut by 6 bases and J by 6 bases, with 12 bases left in between. The CDR3 sequence: CASRLTEVNEQFF. Here the CDR3 DNA reads TGTGCCAGCAGGCTAACTGAGGTCAATGAGCAGTTCTTC.

This chain links TRBV5-1 with TRBJ1-1, with a tentative D call TRBD1 (6 bases). The CDR3 spans 15 residues. Deletions cut 4 bases from V and 4 bases from J, with 17 bases between. In germline, CDR1 is SGHRS, CDR2 YFSETQ. The CDR3 nucleotides are TGCGCCAGCAGCGCTTTACAGGGAGTTGGCACTGAAGCTTTCTTT. This translates into CASSALQGVGTEAFF.

The chain joins TRBV11-2 to TRBJ2-3; TRBD2 matches at 7 bases. V trimming: 1 base; J trimming: 2 bases; junction bases outside the gene matches: 3. The CDR3 consists of 15 residues. CDR1 SGHAT and CDR2 FQNNGV come from the germline V gene. The CDR3 DNA reads as TGTGCCAGCAGCTTAGTGGGGGGGTTCACAGATACGCAGTATTTT. This sequence encodes CASSLVGGFTDTQYF.

The chain couples TRBV18 to TRBJ1-1, with 8 bases that match TRBD1. Germline-derived CDR1 and CDR2 are KGHSH and LQKENI. The CDR3 sequence is 17 residues long. Trimming took 5 bases from V and 4 from J; bases not matched to a gene: 15. For the CDR3, the DNA is TGTGCCAGCTCATTCCGCTCAACAACAGGGGGTAGCACTGAAGCTTTCTTT. Protein product: CASSFRSTTGGSTEAFF.

This clone was counted once. The chain carries TRBV2 and TRBJ2-5; 7 nucleotides match TRBD1. Germline V gene sequence: CDR1 SNHLY, CDR2 FYNNEI. The CDR3 totals 13 residues. After removal of 5 bases from V and 3 bases from J, the junction contained 3 bases not matched to a gene. CDR3 nucleotides: TGTGCCAGCAGTCTAGACAGGGAAGAGACCCAGTACTTC. Its translation is CASSLDREETQYF.

The chain couples TRBV28 to TRBJ2-2; D might be TRBD2 (6 bases). V was trimmed by 2 bases and J by 7 bases, leaving 11 bases between them. Germline loops: CDR1 MDHEN, CDR2 SYDVKM. The CDR3 spans 14 residues. The CDR3 spells CASSLMGGYGELFF. The CDR3 DNA reads TGTGCCAGCAGTTTAATGGGGGGATACGGGGAGCTGTTTTTT.

In DNA, the CDR3 is TGTGCCAGCAGTTTAGGAGGCCTGAACACCGGGGAGCTGTTTTTT. This gives the protein CASSLGGLNTGELFF. The chain couples TRBV6-2 or TRBV6-3 to TRBJ2-2; possible D gene TRBD2, 5 bases. The CDR3 has 15 residues. Germline CDR1 and CDR2: MNHEY and SVGEGT. Trimming left V 4 bases short and J 1 base short, with 10 bases between.

The J gene is TRBJ2-6, the V gene TRBV5-6; possibly TRBD2 for D (6 bases). CDR3 length equals 15 residues. CDR1 is SGHDT and CDR2 is YYEEEE in the germline V gene. V gave up 2 bases and J gave up 1 base, with 7 bases separating them. The CDR3 is CASSLAGSGANVLTF. CDR3 sequence (DNA): TGTGCCAGCAGCTTAGCGGGTTCTGGGGCCAACGTCCTGACTTTC.

This clone was observed a handful of times. This chain links TRBV7-9 with TRBJ1-2; a weak D match, TRBD1 (5 bases). V lost 6 bases, J lost 1 base, and 15 bases lay in between. The CDR3 runs to 15 residues. Germline V lookup: CDR1 SEHNR, CDR2 FQNEAQ (reference sequence). CDR3 in DNA: TGTGCCAGCAGTCCCAGGGAAAAAAATAACTATGGCTACACCTTC. Translated, it gives CASSPREKNNYGYTF.

The J gene is TRBJ2-2, the V gene TRBV5-6; tentative D call: TRBD2 (6 bases). The CDR3 has 16 residues. Germline V gives CDR1 SGHDT, CDR2 YYEEEE. V lost 0 bases and J 5 bases, leaving 14 bases between the germline ends. In DNA form, the CDR3 reads TGTGCCAGCAGCTTGGTGGAGGGGTTATTGACCGGGGAGCTGTTTTTT. This sequence encodes CASSLVEGLLTGELFF.

The gene calls are TRBV5-1 and TRBJ2-7; 8 nucleotides match TRBD2. Trimming cost V 1 base and J 7 bases; bases outside gene matches: 10. Germline CDR1 is SGHRS and CDR2 is YFSETQ. This CDR3 spans 15 amino acids. The CDR3 sequence is CASSLKTSGGGEQYF. The CDR3 nucleotides read TGCGCCAGCAGCTTGAAAACTAGCGGAGGGGGAGAGCAGTACTTC.

A word on this clone: The sample carries other DNA sequences with the same CDR3. The J gene is TRBJ1-4, the V gene TRBV5-5; 8 nucleotides align to TRBD1. Germline V gene lookup returns CDR1 SGHKS and CDR2 YYEKEE (reference sequence). This CDR3 has 14 residues. V lost 4 bases, J lost 5 bases, and 4 bases stayed unmatched. The CDR3: CASSPGQGNEKLFF. Here the CDR3 DNA reads TGTGCCAGCAGCCCCGGACAGGGCAATGAAAAACTGTTTTTT. Based on the CDR3 plus reference TRBV5-5 and TRBJ1-4, the full variable domain is DAGVTQSPTHLIKTRGQQVTLRCSPISGHKSVSWYQQVLGQGPQFIFQYYEKEERGRGNFPDRFSARQFPNYSSELNVNALLLGDSALYLCASSPGQGNEKLFFGSGTQLSVL.

The V gene is TRBV7-2, the J gene TRBJ1-2, with a weak D call TRBD1 (5 bases). V lost 8 bases and J 8 bases, leaving 27 bases between the germline ends. This CDR3 spans 16 amino acids. The germline CDR1 and CDR2 sequences are SGHTA and FQGNSA. In nucleotides, the CDR3 is TGTGCCAGCGGAAGTGGGCAGGGCATCTTGGGCCGCGGCTACACCTTC. Translated, it gives CASGSGQGILGRGYTF.

V is TRBV4-1 and J is TRBJ2-5; the match to TRBD1 covers 7 bases. From germline, CDR1 is MGHRA and CDR2 YSYEKL. Germline trimming cut 1 base from V and 4 bases from J; bases unmatched to any gene: 9. This CDR3 spans 16 amino acids. The CDR3 coding sequence is TGCGCCAGCAGCCAAGGGCGGGCAGGGGGTACAGAGACCCAGTACTTC. Translated, it gives CASSQGRAGGTETQYF.

This chain links TRBV3-1 (or the pseudogene TRBV3-2) with TRBJ2-3, with TRBD1 matching 9 bases. CDR1 is LGHDT and CDR2 is YNNKEL in the germline V gene (reference sequence). The CDR3 length is 15 residues. Trimming at V came to 2 bases and at J to 4 bases, leaving 4 bases not matched to a gene. CDR3 coding DNA: TGTGCCAGCAGCCAAACAGGGGGCCGGTCAGATACGCAGTATTTT. It specifies CASSQTGGRSDTQYF.

The V call is TRBV30, the J call TRBJ1-2; D is undetermined. Deletions cut 2 bases from V and 0 bases from J, with 13 bases between. The CDR3 totals 15 residues. Germline CDR1 reads GTSNPN; CDR2 reads SVGIG (reference sequence). DNA for the CDR3: TGTGCCTGGAGTTGGGGAGGGAGGACTAACTATGGCTACACCTTC. Residues: CAWSWGGRTNYGYTF.

The chain has TRBV7-3 and TRBJ2-2; 10 nucleotides agree with TRBD1. Germline CDR1 SGHTA, CDR2 FQGTGA. The CDR3 runs 15 residues. V lost 4 bases, J lost 8 bases, and 7 bases stayed unmatched. The CDR3 nucleotides read TGTGCCAGCAGCTCCCGACAGGGGGCGATAGGGGAGCTGTTTTTT. The encoded protein is CASSSRQGAIGELFF.

The V gene is TRBV2, the J gene TRBJ1-2; D perhaps matches TRBD1 (5 bases). The CDR3 sequence is 15 residues long. V dropped 5 bases and J dropped 5 bases, with 18 bases sitting between them. The germline CDR1 and CDR2 sequences are SNHLY and FYNNEI. The CDR3 sequence: CASSPLGGGSYGYTF. The CDR3 bases are TGTGCCAGCAGTCCCCTCGGGGGAGGGTCGTATGGCTACACCTTC.

This clone appeared a few times. The CDR3 bases are TGTGCCAGCAGCAGGACAGGGGGCGAGACCCAGTACTTC. This gives the protein CASSRTGGETQYF. The V call is TRBV6-4, the J call TRBJ2-5; 11 bases fit TRBD1. Germline-derived CDR1 and CDR2 are MRHNA and SNTAGT. The CDR3 covers 13 residues. V trimming: 6 bases; J trimming: 5 bases; junction bases outside the gene matches: 2.

The chain joins TRBV7-9 to TRBJ2-1, with 8 bases lining up with TRBD2. This CDR3 has 15 residues. V shed 6 bases, J shed 7 bases, and the junction held 11 bases outside the gene matches. Per germline, CDR1 SEHNR and CDR2 FQNEAQ (reference sequence). CDR3 protein: CASSLWSGSSNEQFF. The CDR3 DNA sequence: TGTGCCAGCAGTCTTTGGAGCGGGAGTTCTAATGAGCAGTTCTTC.

The chain couples TRBV11-2 to TRBJ2-1; D perhaps matches TRBD2 (5 bases). CDR3 length: 15 residues. Germline CDR1 is SGHAT and CDR2 is FQNNGV. Between the trimmed V and J ends, which lost 1 base and 2 bases, there was a span of 9 bases. The CDR3 loop is CASSLGPSPYNEQFF. The DNA for the CDR3 is TGTGCCAGCAGCTTAGGGCCTAGCCCCTACAATGAGCAGTTCTTC.

This CDR3 reads CASSLAGAPEAFF. CDR3 nucleotides: TGTGCCAGCAGCTTAGCAGGGGCGCCTGAAGCTTTCTTT. The chain couples TRBV7-2 to TRBJ1-1; perhaps TRBD1 as D (5 bases). This CDR3 has 13 residues. Germline CDR1 and CDR2: SGHTA and FQGNSA. Trimming removed 0 bases from V and 6 bases from J, with 8 bases in between.

The chain joins TRBV6-2 or TRBV6-3 to TRBJ1-1; a weak D match, TRBD1 (6 bases). Per germline, CDR1 MNHEY and CDR2 SVGEGT. The V and J ends lost 6 bases and 1 base respectively, with 21 bases between them. The CDR3 has 17 amino acids. The CDR3 DNA is TGTGCCAGCAGCCGTGGGGGGGCACCACAGAGGAACACTGAAGCTTTCTTT. Its protein product is CASSRGGAPQRNTEAFF.

In its sample, this clone was seen once. J is TRBJ1-4 and V is TRBV5-4; D is unclear. Per the germline V gene, CDR1 is SGHNT and CDR2 is YYREEE (reference sequence). There are 12 residues in the CDR3. V was shortened by 6 bases and J by 4 bases, with 7 bases between the two germline ends. The CDR3 here is CASNRDNEKLFF. CDR3 DNA sequence: TGTGCCAGCAACCGGGATAATGAAAAACTGTTTTTT.

The CDR3 sequence: CASSFTQPAGNQPQHF. DNA for the CDR3: TGTGCCAGCAGTTTCACCCAGCCGGCGGGCAATCAGCCCCAGCATTTT. This sequence joins TRBV6-2 or TRBV6-3 and TRBJ1-5; D remains unclear. V shed 4 bases and J shed 2 bases, with 15 bases lying between them. Looked up from germline, CDR1 is MNHEY and CDR2 is SVGEGT. The CDR3 runs to 16 residues.

This clone showed up just a few times. The chain employs TRBV18 and TRBJ2-7; 10 nucleotides agree with TRBD1. CDR1 is KGHSH and CDR2 is LQKENI in the germline V gene. Unmatched junction bases numbered 6, after V lost 6 bases and J lost 7 bases. The length of the CDR3 is 13 residues. Here the CDR3 reads CASSRQGAWEQYF. CDR3 DNA: TGTGCCAGCTCCCGACAGGGGGCTTGGGAGCAGTACTTC.

This clone was found once. The chain recombines TRBV19 with TRBJ1-5; 11 bases are shared with TRBD1. Trimming cost V 6 bases and J 4 bases; bases outside gene matches: 5. This CDR3 is built from 15 residues. Germline V gives CDR1 LNHDA, CDR2 SQIVND (reference sequence). The DNA of the CDR3 is TGTGCCAGTAGCCACCGGGACAGGGGGAATCAGCCCCAGCATTTT. As protein: CASSHRDRGNQPQHF.